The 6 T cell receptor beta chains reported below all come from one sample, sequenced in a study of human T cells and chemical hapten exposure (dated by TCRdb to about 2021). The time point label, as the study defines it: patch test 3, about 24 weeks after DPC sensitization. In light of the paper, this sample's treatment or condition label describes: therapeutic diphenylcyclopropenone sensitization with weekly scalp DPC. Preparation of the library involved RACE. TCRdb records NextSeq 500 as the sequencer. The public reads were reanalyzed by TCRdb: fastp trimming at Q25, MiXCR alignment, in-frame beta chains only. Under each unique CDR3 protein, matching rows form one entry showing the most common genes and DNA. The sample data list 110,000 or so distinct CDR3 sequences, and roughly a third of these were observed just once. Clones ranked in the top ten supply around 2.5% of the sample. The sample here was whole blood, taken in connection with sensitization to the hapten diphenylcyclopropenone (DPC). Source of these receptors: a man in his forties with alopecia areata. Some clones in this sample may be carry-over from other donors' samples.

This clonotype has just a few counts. CDR3 sequence: CASSFEGTDTQYF. Written as DNA, the CDR3 is TGCGCCAGCAGCTTTGAGGGGACAGATACGCAGTATTTT. V gene TRBV5-1 combines with J gene TRBJ2-3; D is perhaps TRBD1 or TRBD2 (5 bases each). Looked up from germline, CDR1 is SGHRS and CDR2 is YFSETQ. V lost 2 bases, J lost 3 bases, and 7 bases lay in between. The CDR3 contains 13 residues.

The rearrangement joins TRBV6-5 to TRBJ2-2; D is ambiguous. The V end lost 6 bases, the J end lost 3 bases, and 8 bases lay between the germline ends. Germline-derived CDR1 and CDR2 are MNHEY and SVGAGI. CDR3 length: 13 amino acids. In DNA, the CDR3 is TGTGCCAGCAGGGACCGAGACACCGGGGAGCTGTTTTTT. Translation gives CASRDRDTGELFF.

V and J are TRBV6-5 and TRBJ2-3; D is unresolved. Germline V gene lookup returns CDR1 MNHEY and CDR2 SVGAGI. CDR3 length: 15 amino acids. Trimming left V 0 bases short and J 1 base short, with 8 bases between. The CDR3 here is CASSYSYPRTDTQYF. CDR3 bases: TGTGCCAGCAGTTACTCGTATCCCCGCACAGATACGCAGTATTTT.

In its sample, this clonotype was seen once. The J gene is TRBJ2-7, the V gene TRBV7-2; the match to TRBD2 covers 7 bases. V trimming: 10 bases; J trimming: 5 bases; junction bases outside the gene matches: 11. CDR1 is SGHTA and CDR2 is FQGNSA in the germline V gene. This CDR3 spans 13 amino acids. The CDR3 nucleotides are TGTGCCACCTACAGCGGGAATGGGAACGAGCAGTACTTC. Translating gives CATYSGNGNEQYF.

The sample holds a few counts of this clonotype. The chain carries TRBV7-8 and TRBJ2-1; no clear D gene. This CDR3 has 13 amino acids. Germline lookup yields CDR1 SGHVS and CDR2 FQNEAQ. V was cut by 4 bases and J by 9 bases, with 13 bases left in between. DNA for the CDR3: TGTGCCAGCAGCTCCCCGGTCGTGGGTGAGCAGTTCTTC. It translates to CASSSPVVGEQFF.

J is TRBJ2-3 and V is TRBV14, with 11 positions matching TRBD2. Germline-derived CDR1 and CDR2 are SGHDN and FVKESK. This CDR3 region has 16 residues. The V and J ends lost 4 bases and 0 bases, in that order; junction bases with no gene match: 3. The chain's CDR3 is CASSRRTSGSTDTQYF. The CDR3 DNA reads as TGTGCCAGCAGCCGCCGGACTAGCGGGAGCACAGATACGCAGTATTTT.